These T cell receptor beta chains were read from a single sample in a study of T cells after yellow fever vaccination. TCRdb itself ran the 5' RACE reads through MiXCR, one entry per CDR3 protein. The data show approximately 550,000 distinct CDR3 sequences, with less than 20% seen just once and approximately 14% held by the top ten. Specimen: PBMCs, collected 15 days after the yellow fever booster vaccination. These receptors were taken from a man aged 25 to 40 who received the YFV17D yellow fever vaccine. Both conserved end residues are part of each CDR3. Each record gives: D gene, J gene, clone size, V gene, CDR3 DNA, CDR3 protein. D genes are given only for firm matches. A clone size is listed for some rows: how often the clone was seen (once, few, many), or a class if it is expanded.

-,TRBJ1-1,-,TRBV6-5,TGTGCCAGCAGTTACCCGGGGCGAATAGGGACTGAAGCTTTCTTT,CASSYPGRIGTEAFF
-,TRBJ1-5,few,TRBV7-8,TGTGCCAGCAGCTTAGTGGGTAGCCTTAATAGCAATCAGCCCCAGCATTTT,CASSLVGSLNSNQPQHF
-,TRBJ2-2,few,TRBV7-2,TGTGCCAGCAGCTTAATAGCGGCGAACACCGGGGAGCTGTTTTTT,CASSLIAANTGELFF
TRBD2,TRBJ2-1,few,TRBV29-1,TGCAGCGCCTCCGGGACTAGCGAGATTTACAATGAGCAGTTCTTC,CSASGTSEIYNEQFF
-,TRBJ2-2,-,TRBV7-2,TGTGCCAGCACCCGAGACATAGGGAACACCGGGGAGCTGTTTTTT,CASTRDIGNTGELFF
TRBD2,TRBJ2-3,once,TRBV29-1,TGCAGCGTGGGGACGGACCCTAGCGGGATAAATACGCAGTATTTT,CSVGTDPSGINTQYF
TRBD2,TRBJ2-2,-,TRBV6-5,TGTGCCAGCAGTTTCCCCCGGACTAGCGCGAACACCGGGGAGCTGTTTTTT,CASSFPRTSANTGELFF
TRBD2,TRBJ2-3,few,TRBV20-1,TGCAGTGCTTCAGGACTAGCGGGAGTCACAGATACGCAGTATTTT,CSASGLAGVTDTQYF
TRBD2,TRBJ2-7,-,TRBV7-9,TGTGCCAGCAGCCAAGCGGGAGATTACGAGCAGTACTTC,CASSQAGDYEQYF
-,TRBJ2-7,few,TRBV7-9,TGTGCCAGCAGCTCCAATTACTACGAGCAGTACTTC,CASSSNYYEQYF
-,TRBJ2-1,few,TRBV20-1,TGCAGTGCTAGAGCGTACTACAATGAGCAGTTCTTC,CSARAYYNEQFF
-,TRBJ2-5,-,TRBV6-2/TRBV6-3,TGTGCCAGCAGTTACGGAGCGGGACAGGAGACCCAGTACTTC,CASSYGAGQETQYF
-,TRBJ2-1,many,TRBV4-3,TGCGCCAGCAGCCGGTTGGGACATAACAATGAGCAGTTCTTC,CASSRLGHNNEQFF
TRBD1,TRBJ2-1,-,TRBV27,TGTGCCAGCAGTTGGACAGGGAAGGCGCAGTTCTTC,CASSWTGKAQFF
TRBD1,TRBJ2-5,few,TRBV9,TGTGCCAGCAGCGTACGAGGGACAGGGGATAGTCAAGAGACCCAGTACTTC,CASSVRGTGDSQETQYF
-,TRBJ1-5,-,TRBV3-1,TGTGCCAGCAGTCGTCAACCAGATCCGGGTCAGCCCCAGCATTTT,CASSRQPDPGQPQHF
TRBD2,TRBJ2-3,-,TRBV19,TGTACCCTAGAGGAGCCGGGACTAGCGGGAGGGCCAACAGATACGCAGTATTTT,CTLEEPGLAGGPTDTQYF
TRBD1,TRBJ2-7,few,TRBV4-3,TGCGCCAGCAGCCAACAGGTCCTGGGGACAGGCCTCTACGAGCAGTACTTC,CASSQQVLGTGLYEQYF
TRBD1,TRBJ2-7,few,TRBV14,TGTGCCAGCAGCCAAGAGCCGGGACAGGGGTACGAGCAGTACTTC,CASSQEPGQGYEQYF
-,TRBJ1-5,-,TRBV5-5,TGTGCCAGCAGCTTCTCTTTTGCGGTGTATAGCAATCAGCCCCAGCATTTT,CASSFSFAVYSNQPQHF
TRBD1,TRBJ1-2,-,TRBV4-3,TGCGCCAGCAGCCAAGATCTTAACAGGGGGCCCTATGGCTACACCTTC,CASSQDLNRGPYGYTF
-,TRBJ2-5,-,TRBV5-1,TGCGCCAGCAGCTTTGACTGGCAAGAGACCCAGTACTTC,CASSFDWQETQYF
-,TRBJ2-3,few,TRBV6-5,TGTGCCAGCAGTTCCTCAGGACCTAGCACAGATACGCAGTATTTT,CASSSSGPSTDTQYF
-,TRBJ2-3,few,TRBV6-1,TGTGCCAGCAGCCCCAGCGGGCTGTTGGTGGAAGATACGCAGTATTTT,CASSPSGLLVEDTQYF
-,TRBJ2-7,-,TRBV7-2,TGTGCCAGCAGCTTATTGGGTCTAGGGGCGGGCGAGCAGTACTTC,CASSLLGLGAGEQYF
TRBD2,TRBJ2-1,few,TRBV6-1,TGTGCCAGCAGTCCTAGCGGGAGGCAGGACAATGAGCAGTTCTTC,CASSPSGRQDNEQFF
-,TRBJ2-1,many,TRBV7-9,TGTGCCAGCAGCGACTGGGAGCGAATGACTAACAATGAGCAGTTCTTC,CASSDWERMTNNEQFF
-,TRBJ2-1,many,TRBV7-3,TGTGCCAGCAGCTTATCATTTAGAAATGAGCAGTTCTTC,CASSLSFRNEQFF
-,TRBJ2-3,-,TRBV12-3/TRBV12-4,TGTGCCAGCAGTTTTCTAACAGGGAAAGGCACAGATACGCAGTATTTT,CASSFLTGKGTDTQYF
TRBD1,TRBJ2-1,few,TRBV18,TGTGCCAGCTCACCCGAACTCGGGACAGGGCATAATGAGCAGTTCTTC,CASSPELGTGHNEQFF
-,TRBJ1-1,-,TRBV18,TGTGCCAGCTCACCGTCACTCGACAGTGAAGCTTTCTTT,CASSPSLDSEAFF
-,TRBJ2-7,-,TRBV4-3,TGCGCCAGCAGCCTAGACCGGGACCACTACGAGCAGTACTTC,CASSLDRDHYEQYF
-,TRBJ2-2,-,TRBV5-1,TGCGCCAGCAGGCTAAGTAGCGGGGAGCTGTTTTTT,CASRLSSGELFF
TRBD2,TRBJ2-7,few,TRBV15,TGTGCCACCAGAGGACTAGCGGGAGTTTCCTACGAGCAGTACTTC,CATRGLAGVSYEQYF
-,TRBJ2-2,-,TRBV4-3,TGCGCCAGCAGCCAGCCCACAGGGGGGGAGCTGTTTTTT,CASSQPTGGELFF
-,TRBJ2-3,-,TRBV7-6,TGTGCCAGCAGCTTCCTCAGGGGGGAGGCAGATACGCAGTATTTT,CASSFLRGEADTQYF
-,TRBJ2-2,few,TRBV20-1,TGCAGTGCCAGGGTTGCGAGGGGGGAGCTGTTTTTT,CSARVARGELFF
-,TRBJ2-3,few,TRBV7-3,TGTGCCAGCACCCAAGGGCGACACACAGATACGCAGTATTTT,CASTQGRHTDTQYF
-,TRBJ2-3,-,TRBV25-1,TGTGCCAGAAAGAGTTCAATCACAGATACGCAGTATTTT,CARKSSITDTQYF
TRBD1,TRBJ1-3,-,TRBV10-3,TGTGCCATCACCGAAGCGGGGGGACAGGCGCGAAACACCATATATTTT,CAITEAGGQARNTIYF
-,TRBJ2-7,-,TRBV10-3,TGTGCCATCAGTGAAGGTGGGAAAGGCCACGAGCAGTACTTC,CAISEGGKGHEQYF
-,TRBJ2-1,-,TRBV30,TGTGCCTGGAGTGTACTAGGGCGTCGAGTGGTTTCGTACAATGAGCAGTTCTTC,CAWSVLGRRVVSYNEQFF
-,TRBJ1-5,-,TRBV18,TGTGCCAGCTCACCACCAGGGGCAGGCCAGCCCCAGCATTTT,CASSPPGAGQPQHF
-,TRBJ2-7,few,TRBV6-5,TGTGCCAGCAGTTACAGGCCAGGGAACTACGAGCAGTACTTC,CASSYRPGNYEQYF
TRBD2,TRBJ2-7,-,TRBV30,TGTGCCTGGGCTCTAGCGGGAGCCCACGAGCAGTACTTC,CAWALAGAHEQYF
-,TRBJ2-1,-,TRBV3-1,TGTGCCAGCAGCCCACAGGGCGAGAGATCCTACAATGAGCAGTTCTTC,CASSPQGERSYNEQFF
TRBD2,TRBJ2-3,-,TRBV7-2,TGTGCCAGCAGCTTGAGCGGGGGGGTGGATACGCAGTATTTT,CASSLSGGVDTQYF
-,TRBJ2-1,-,TRBV6-1,TGTGCCAGCAGTGAATCCCCAGCAAATGAGCAGTTCTTC,CASSESPANEQFF
-,TRBJ2-2,-,TRBV12-3/TRBV12-4,TGTGCCAGCAGGCGAAGGGTCAGCACCGGGGAGCTGTTTTTT,CASRRRVSTGELFF
-,TRBJ2-7,-,TRBV5-1,TGCGCCAGCAGCTTGTCTCCGGGTTGGTACTTC,CASSLSPGWYF
-,TRBJ2-7,-,TRBV6-5,TGTGCCAGCAGTTACTCGGGGGGCCCCTACGAGCAGTACTTC,CASSYSGGPYEQYF
-,TRBJ2-1,few,TRBV20-1,TGCAGTGCTAGCCGGGACAATGGGTGGTTCTTC,CSASRDNGWFF
TRBD2,TRBJ2-1,few,TRBV11-1,TGTGCCAGCAGCTCCACTCTAGCGGGAGGGCTCTATACCTACAATGAGCAGTTCTTC,CASSSTLAGGLYTYNEQFF
-,TRBJ2-2,-,TRBV29-1,TGCAGCGTTGTTCCCCAAGTGGCCGGGGAGCTGTTTTTT,CSVVPQVAGELFF
TRBD2,TRBJ2-7,-,TRBV5-5,TGTGCCAGCAGCACGGGACTAGCGGGCAGTGCCTACGAGCAGTACTTC,CASSTGLAGSAYEQYF
TRBD2,TRBJ2-5,-,TRBV11-3,TGTGCCAGCAGCTTAGGACTAGCGGGAGGATTTCAAGAGACCCAGTACTTC,CASSLGLAGGFQETQYF
TRBD1,TRBJ2-1,few,TRBV10-3,TGTGCCATCAGACGACAGGGCCTGGGCTACAATGAGCAGTTCTTC,CAIRRQGLGYNEQFF
-,TRBJ2-2,few,TRBV23-1,TGCGCCAGCAGTCAATATCCAAACAGGCTGAATAACACCGGGGAGCTGTTTTTT,CASSQYPNRLNNTGELFF
TRBD1,TRBJ1-5,-,TRBV20-1,TGCAGTGCTGACAGGGGATTAAGCAATCAGCCCCAGCATTTT,CSADRGLSNQPQHF